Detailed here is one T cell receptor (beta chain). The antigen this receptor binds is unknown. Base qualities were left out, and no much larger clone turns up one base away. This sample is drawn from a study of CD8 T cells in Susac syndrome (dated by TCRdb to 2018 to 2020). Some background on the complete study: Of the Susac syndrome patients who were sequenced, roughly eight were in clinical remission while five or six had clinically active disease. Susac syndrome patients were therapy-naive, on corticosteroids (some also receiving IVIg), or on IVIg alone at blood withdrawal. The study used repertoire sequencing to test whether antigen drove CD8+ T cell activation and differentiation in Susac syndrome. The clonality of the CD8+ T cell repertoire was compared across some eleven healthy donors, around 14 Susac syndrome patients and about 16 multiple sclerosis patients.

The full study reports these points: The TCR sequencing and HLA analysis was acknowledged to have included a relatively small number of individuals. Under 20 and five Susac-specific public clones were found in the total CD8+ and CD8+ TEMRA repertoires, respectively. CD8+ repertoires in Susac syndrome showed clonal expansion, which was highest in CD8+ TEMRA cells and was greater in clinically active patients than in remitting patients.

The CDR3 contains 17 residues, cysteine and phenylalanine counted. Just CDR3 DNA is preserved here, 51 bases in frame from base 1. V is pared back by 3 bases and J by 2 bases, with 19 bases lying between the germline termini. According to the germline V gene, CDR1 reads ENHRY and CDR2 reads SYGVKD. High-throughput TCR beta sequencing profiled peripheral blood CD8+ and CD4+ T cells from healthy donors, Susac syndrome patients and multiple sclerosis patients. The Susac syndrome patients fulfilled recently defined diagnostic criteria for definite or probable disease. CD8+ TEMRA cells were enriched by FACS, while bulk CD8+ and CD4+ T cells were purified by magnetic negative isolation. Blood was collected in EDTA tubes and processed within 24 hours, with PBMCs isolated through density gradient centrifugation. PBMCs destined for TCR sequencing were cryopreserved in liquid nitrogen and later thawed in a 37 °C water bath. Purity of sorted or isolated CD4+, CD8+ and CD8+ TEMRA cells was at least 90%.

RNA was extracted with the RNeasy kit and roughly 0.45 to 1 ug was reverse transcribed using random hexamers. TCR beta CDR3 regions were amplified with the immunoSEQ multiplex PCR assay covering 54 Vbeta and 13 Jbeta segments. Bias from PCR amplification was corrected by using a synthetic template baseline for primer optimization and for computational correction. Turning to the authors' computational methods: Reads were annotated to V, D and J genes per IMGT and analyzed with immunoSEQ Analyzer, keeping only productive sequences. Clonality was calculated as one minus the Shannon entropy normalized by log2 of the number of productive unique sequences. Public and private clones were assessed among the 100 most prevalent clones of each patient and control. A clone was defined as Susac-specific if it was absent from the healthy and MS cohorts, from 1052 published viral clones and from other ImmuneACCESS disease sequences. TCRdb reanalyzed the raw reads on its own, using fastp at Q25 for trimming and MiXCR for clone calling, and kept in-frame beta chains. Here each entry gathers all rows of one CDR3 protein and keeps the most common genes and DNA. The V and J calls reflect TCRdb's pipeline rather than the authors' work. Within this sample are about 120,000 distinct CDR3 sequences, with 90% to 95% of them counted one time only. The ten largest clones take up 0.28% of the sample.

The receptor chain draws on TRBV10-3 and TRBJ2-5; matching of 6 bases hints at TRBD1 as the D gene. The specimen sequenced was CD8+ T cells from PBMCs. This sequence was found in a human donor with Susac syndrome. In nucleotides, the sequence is TGTGCCATCAGTGACCCCCCGAGCTCAGGACAGCAAGAGACCCAGTACTTC. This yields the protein CAISDPPSSGQQETQYF.